The 17 T cell receptor beta chains in this list originate from one sample, sequenced in a study of cytomegalovirus exposure and HLA in healthy donors. The PCR employed 60 Vbeta primers together with 13 Jbeta primers. Some clones are missing from TCRdb's copy, which holds only in-frame ones; the method was immunoSEQ multiplex PCR. Of 150,000 to 200,000 clones listed, around 81% were seen once; the top ten hold approximately 1%. The sequenced sample was PBMCs. These receptors all stem from a woman aged 40 to 50 in good health and CMV-seronegative.

The V gene is TRBV15, the J gene TRBJ1-1; D remains unclear. The CDR3 extends over 15 amino acids. The V end was cut by 5 bases, the J end by 0 bases, with 13 bases between. CDR1 is LNHNV and CDR2 is YYDKDF in the germline V gene (reference sequence). The CDR3 loop is CATSGQEFMNTEAFF. In DNA form, the CDR3 reads TGTGCCACCAGCGGGCAAGAGTTTATGAACACTGAAGCTTTCTTT.

This clone was detected a few times. This rearrangement joins TRBV6-1 to TRBJ1-1; D is perhaps TRBD1 (6 bases). V was shortened by 6 bases and J by 4 bases, with 12 bases between the two germline ends. This CDR3 contains 13 residues. Germline CDR1 reads MNHNS; CDR2 reads SASEGT. CDR3 sequence reads: CASRAQGSTEAFF. The CDR3 DNA follows: TGTGCCAGCAGGGCACAGGGAAGCACTGAAGCTTTCTTT.

This chain joins TRBV29-1 and TRBJ2-7, with 11 bases lining up with TRBD2. This CDR3 has 15 amino acids. V was pared by 5 bases and J by 0 bases, with 6 bases of the junction left unmatched. In germline, CDR1 is SQVTM, CDR2 ANQGSEA. In DNA, the CDR3 is TGCAGCGTTCTACCAGGACTAGCGGGCTCCTACGAGCAGTACTTC. It is translated as CSVLPGLAGSYEQYF.

The J gene is TRBJ2-3, the V gene TRBV6-5; perhaps TRBD1 as D (5 bases). Germline lookup yields CDR1 MNHEY and CDR2 SVGAGI. The CDR3 contains 15 residues. V gave up 3 bases and J gave up 1 base, with 11 bases separating them. CDR3 nucleotides: TGTGCCAGCAGTTATCAGGGTCGTGGCACAGATACGCAGTATTTT. This codes for CASSYQGRGTDTQYF.

This clone was seen only once. Other DNA sequences in this sample translate to the same CDR3. The CDR3 sequence: CASSPGQGPEKLFF. CDR3 DNA sequence: TGTGCCAGCTCACCGGGACAGGGCCCTGAAAAACTGTTTTTT. The genes are TRBV18 and TRBJ1-4; 9 bases map to TRBD1. The CDR3 has 14 amino acids. V was pared by 3 bases and J by 7 bases, with 3 bases of the junction left unmatched. The germline CDR1 and CDR2 sequences are KGHSH and LQKENI.

The J gene is TRBJ1-1, the V gene TRBV14, with TRBD1 matching 9 bases. Germline CDR1 reads SGHDN; CDR2 reads FVKESK. V lost 3 bases and J lost 0; bases outside the gene matches: 5. The CDR3 has 16 amino acids. The CDR3 reads CASSHTTGGLNTEAFF. The CDR3 DNA follows: TGTGCCAGCAGCCATACTACAGGGGGCTTGAACACTGAAGCTTTCTTT.

The chain carries TRBV30 and TRBJ1-2, with TRBD1 matching 7 bases. V was clipped by 5 bases and J by 0 bases; unmatched bases: 9. The CDR3 has 15 amino acids. Germline V CDR1 and CDR2: GTSNPN, SVGIG (reference sequence). CDR3 loop: CAWSRTGDTNYGYTF. CDR3 DNA: TGTGCCTGGTCAAGGACAGGTGATACTAACTATGGCTACACCTTC.

The gene calls are TRBV7-8 and TRBJ1-5; 9 bases are shared with TRBD1. Trimming removed 4 bases from V and 6 bases from J; junction bases left unmatched: 4. The CDR3 is made up of 14 amino acids. The germline gives CDR1 SGHVS, CDR2 FQNEAQ. CDR3 in amino acids: CASSWDRDGQPQHF. CDR3 nucleotides: TGTGCCAGCAGCTGGGACAGGGATGGTCAGCCCCAGCATTTT.

This clone has only a few counts. The V gene is TRBV30, the J gene TRBJ1-1; no definite D call. CDR1 is GTSNPN and CDR2 is SVGIG in the germline V gene (reference sequence). Deletions cut 1 base from V and 5 bases from J, with 5 bases between. This CDR3 region has 11 residues. This CDR3 reads CAWSGQTEAFF. The CDR3 coding sequence is TGTGCCTGGAGTGGGCAAACTGAAGCTTTCTTT.

This clone has only a few counts. The rearrangement uses TRBV7-6 and TRBJ2-3; possibly TRBD1 for D (6 bases). Trimming cost V 2 bases and J 3 bases, with 9 bases left between them. The CDR3 loop spans 14 amino acids. The germline V gene has CDR1 SGHVS and CDR2 FNYEAQ. The CDR3 is CASSLQGRTDTQYF. CDR3 bases: TGTGCCAGCAGCTTACAGGGGCGGACAGATACGCAGTATTTT.

The chain recombines TRBV5-6 with TRBJ2-5; 13 bases are shared with TRBD2. The V and J ends lost 4 bases and 4 bases, in that order; junction bases with no gene match: 4. The CDR3 contains 15 residues. Germline lookup yields CDR1 SGHDT and CDR2 YYEEEE. The CDR3 protein is CASSNRLAGGETQYF. The DNA of the CDR3 is TGTGCCAGCAGCAATCGACTAGCGGGAGGAGAGACCCAGTACTTC. Full variable domain (rest looked up from reference TRBV5-6 and TRBJ2-5): DAGVTQSPTHLIKTRGQQVTLRCSPKSGHDTVSWYQQALGQGPQFIFQYYEEEERQRGNFPDRFSGHQFPNYSSELNVNALLLGDSALYLCASSNRLAGGETQYFGPGTRLLVL.

The chain employs TRBV19 and TRBJ1-3; D not certain. V was cut by 5 bases and J by 0 bases, with 8 bases left in between. Germline-derived CDR1 and CDR2 are LNHDA and SQIVND (reference sequence). The CDR3 runs 14 residues. CDR3 nucleotide sequence: TGTGCCAGTAGTTTACTGAGCTCTGGAAACACCATATATTTT. It translates to CASSLLSSGNTIYF.

The V gene is TRBV9, the J gene TRBJ1-1, with 7 bases identical to TRBD1. CDR1 SGDLS and CDR2 YYNGEE come from the germline V gene. Trimming removed 1 base from V and 5 bases from J; junction bases left unmatched: 5. The CDR3 totals 14 residues. This CDR3 is CASSVSEGATEAFF. In DNA, the CDR3 is TGTGCCAGCAGCGTATCGGAGGGGGCAACTGAAGCTTTCTTT.

The V and J genes are TRBV7-3 and TRBJ2-7, with 9 bases identical to TRBD1. The CDR3 contains 14 residues. Germline lookup yields CDR1 SGHTA and CDR2 FQGTGA. Trimming took 3 bases from V and 5 from J; bases not matched to a gene: 5. This CDR3 reads CASSLGQGIDEQYF. CDR3 nucleotides: TGTGCCAGCAGCTTGGGACAGGGTATCGACGAGCAGTACTTC.

The chain recombines TRBV4-1 with TRBJ2-1, with 14 bases identical to TRBD2. V gave up 2 bases and J gave up 8 bases; unmatched junction bases: 8. Germline CDR1 reads MGHRA; CDR2 reads YSYEKL. This CDR3 spans 17 amino acids. CDR3 loop: CASSQHGLAGGGDEQFF. DNA of the CDR3: TGCGCCAGCAGCCAACACGGACTAGCGGGAGGAGGAGATGAGCAGTTCTTC.

J is TRBJ2-7 and V is TRBV5-1; 13 nucleotides line up with TRBD2. The germline gives CDR1 SGHRS, CDR2 YFSETQ. The CDR3 runs to 17 residues. Trimming at V came to 4 bases and at J to 2 bases, leaving 9 bases not matched to a gene. This chain's CDR3 is CASSNRLAGGLPYEQYF. The CDR3 DNA follows: TGCGCCAGCAGCAACCGACTAGCGGGAGGTCTACCCTACGAGCAGTACTTC.

V is TRBV14 and J is TRBJ2-7; D possibly corresponds to TRBD2 (5 bases). Per germline, CDR1 SGHDN and CDR2 FVKESK. The CDR3 extends over 12 amino acids. Trimming removed 4 bases from V and 6 bases from J, with 10 bases in between. This chain's CDR3 is CASSPDFSEQYF. The DNA of the CDR3 is TGTGCCAGCAGCCCGGACTTTTCCGAGCAGTACTTC.